A selection of T cell receptor beta chains follows, all from one sample in a study of OX40 agonist ivuxolimab in advanced cancers. Some clones are missing from TCRdb's copy, which holds only in-frame ones; the method was immunoSEQ multiplex PCR. The sample lists under 65,000 clones, about 81% occurring once. The sequencing here drew on CD4+ or CD8+ T cells sorted from blood, taken in a trial of the OX40 agonist ivuxolimab. These receptors came from an adult with an advanced solid tumor such as melanoma, head and neck, liver or kidney cancer. CDR3s include the opening cysteine and the closing phenylalanine or tryptophan. The D gene is left open where the match is weak. Expanded clones get a size class; other rows say once, few or many, or leave the size out.

J gene,clone size,D gene,V gene,CDR3 protein,CDR3 DNA
TRBJ2-7,-,TRBD2,TRBV5-4,CASSSMGTSGTYEQYF,TGTGCCAGCAGCTCCATGGGGACTAGCGGTACCTACGAGCAGTACTTC
TRBJ2-1,-,TRBD2,TRBV30,CAWGAGGRGFNEQFF,TGTGCCTGGGGAGCCGGGGGGAGAGGATTCAATGAGCAGTTCTTC
TRBJ1-1,-,TRBD1,TRBV30,CAWSMTGRGTEAFF,TGTGCCTGGAGCATGACAGGGCGTGGCACTGAAGCTTTCTTT
TRBJ1-2,-,TRBD1,TRBV7-9,CASSLGQVGYTF,TGTGCCAGCAGCCTCGGACAGGTCGGCTACACCTTC
TRBJ2-7,-,-,TRBV6-6,CASSQQGNLYEQYF,TGTGCCAGCAGCCAACAGGGAAACCTCTACGAGCAGTACTTC
TRBJ1-1,once,-,TRBV5-1,CASRGGPQNTEAFF,TGCGCCAGCAGGGGGGGGCCCCAGAACACTGAAGCTTTCTTT
TRBJ1-2,-,TRBD1,TRBV2,CASSEMGTGQEGYTF,TGTGCCAGCAGTGAAATGGGGACAGGGCAGGAGGGCTACACCTTC
TRBJ1-2,-,-,TRBV19,CASSITGRYTF,TGTGCCAGTAGTATTACAGGTCGCTACACCTTC
TRBJ1-2,-,-,TRBV7-6,CASSGIRRGADGYTF,TGTGCCAGCAGCGGTATCCGGCGGGGGGCGGATGGCTACACCTTC
TRBJ2-2,-,TRBD1,TRBV6-1,CASSVRTGHTGELFF,TGTGCCAGCAGTGTAAGGACAGGGCACACCGGGGAGCTGTTTTTT
TRBJ1-6,-,-,TRBV7-9,CASSFYLGVDSPLHF,TGTGCCAGCAGCTTTTATCTGGGAGTGGATTCACCCCTCCACTTT
TRBJ1-4,-,-,TRBV28,CASSLLSGKLFF,TGTGCCAGCAGTTTATTGAGTGGAAAACTGTTTTTT
TRBJ1-3,-,TRBD1,TRBV6-5,CASSYIGTDSGNTIYF,TGTGCCAGCAGTTACATCGGGACAGACTCTGGAAACACCATATATTTT
TRBJ2-2,once,-,TRBV2,CASKTTGELFF,TGTGCCAGCAAGACTACCGGGGAGCTGTTTTTT
TRBJ2-7,-,-,TRBV9,CASSEDSPTYEQYF,TGTGCCAGCAGCGAGGACAGCCCGACCTACGAGCAGTACTTC
TRBJ2-1,-,-,TRBV9,CASNRAGHPSSYNEQFF,TGTGCCAGCAATCGAGCGGGCCACCCGTCCTCCTACAATGAGCAGTTCTTC
TRBJ2-1,-,-,TRBV19,CASRMGLYNEQFF,TGTGCCAGTAGGATGGGGTTATACAATGAGCAGTTCTTC
TRBJ2-2,-,-,TRBV5-4,CASSFGGSGELFF,TGTGCCAGCAGCTTCGGGGGCAGCGGGGAGCTGTTTTTT
TRBJ1-2,-,-,TRBV18,CASSPSLDAGVYGYTF,TGTGCCAGCTCACCCTCCCTCGATGCAGGGGTGTATGGCTACACCTTC
TRBJ1-5,-,TRBD1,TRBV10-3,CAIRGQTYLPRLHQPQHF,TGTGCCATCAGGGGACAGACTTACCTCCCGCGGCTTCATCAGCCCCAGCATTTT
TRBJ2-5,-,TRBD2,TRBV5-1,CASSLAPSGAQETQYF,TGCGCCAGCAGCTTGGCCCCTAGCGGGGCCCAAGAGACCCAGTACTTC
TRBJ1-1,-,-,TRBV5-1,CASSIGGGEEAFF,TGCGCCAGCAGTATCGGGGGAGGAGAAGAAGCTTTCTTT
TRBJ2-2,-,-,TRBV6-5,CASSYGQLSNTGELFF,TGTGCCAGCAGTTACGGCCAGCTATCGAACACCGGGGAGCTGTTTTTT
TRBJ2-3,-,-,TRBV9,CASSPSPLQTDTQYF,TGTGCCAGCAGCCCTTCCCCCTTGCAAACGGATACGCAGTATTTT
TRBJ2-7,-,-,TRBV11-1,CASSLDSEQYF,TGTGCCAGCAGCTTAGATAGCGAGCAGTACTTC
TRBJ2-7,-,TRBD1,TRBV15,CATRSPGTGVYEQYF,TGTGCCACCAGGAGCCCCGGGACAGGAGTCTACGAGCAGTACTTC
TRBJ2-7,-,-,TRBV6-1,CASSETGQYEQYF,TGTGCCAGCAGTGAGACCGGCCAGTACGAGCAGTACTTC
TRBJ2-4,few,-,TRBV30,CAWGNGAKNIQYF,TGTGCCTGGGGGAATGGGGCCAAAAACATTCAGTACTTC